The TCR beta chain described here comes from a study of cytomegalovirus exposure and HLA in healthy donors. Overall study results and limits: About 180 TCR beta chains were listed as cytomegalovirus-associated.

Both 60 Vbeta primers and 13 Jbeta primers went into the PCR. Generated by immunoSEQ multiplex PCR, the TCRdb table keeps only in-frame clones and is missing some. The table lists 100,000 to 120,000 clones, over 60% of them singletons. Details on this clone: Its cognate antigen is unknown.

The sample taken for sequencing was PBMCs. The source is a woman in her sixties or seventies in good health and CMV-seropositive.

Here the CDR3 DNA reads TGTGCCAGTAGTCCCAACACCGAGGACAGGCATGGCTACACCTTC. Translated, it gives CASSPNTEDRHGYTF. This rearrangement joins TRBV19 to TRBJ1-2, with TRBD1 matching over 7 bases. The CDR3 is 15 amino acids. With 5 bases clipped from V and 6 bases from J, the junction kept 12 bases outside the gene matches. Germline lookup yields CDR1 LNHDA and CDR2 SQIVND (reference sequence).